This TCR beta chain was identified in a study of T cell responses to AZD1222 COVID-19 vaccine. Overall study findings and caveats: Of the AZD1222 recipients, only 5 to 7 were seropositive at baseline. Vaccine-associated CD4 TCRs ranged over spike, dominating at 160-218 and 743-854. Most donors were white British, females outnumbered males, and clonal diversity was possibly underestimated. All repertoire sampling was performed exclusively after the peak T cell response.

Trimming at V came to 5 bases and at J to 5 bases, leaving 10 bases not matched to a gene. The CDR3 extends over 17 amino acids. Germline values: CDR1 SGHTA, CDR2 FQGNSA. The repertoire was sequenced with immunoSEQ multiplex PCR; TCRdb's copy has only in-frame clones and lacks some. Of roughly 80,000 clones listed, 75% to 95% are singletons. Regarding this clone: Its antigen remains unknown.

This receptor was taken from an adult who received the AZD1222 COVID-19 vaccine. The sequences come from peripheral blood, collected 28 days after the second AZD1222 dose. The chain is built from TRBV7-2 and TRBJ2-3; 13 bases fit TRBD2. As DNA, the CDR3 is TGTGCCAGCAGCCGGACTAGCGGGAGAGGGGGCGGAGATACGCAGTATTTT. This gives the protein CASSRTSGRGGGDTQYF.